The rows below give T cell receptor beta chains drawn from one sample of a study of shared clonotypes between healthy human individuals. Libraries were prepared by immunoSEQ multiplex PCR; TCRdb keeps only in-frame clonotypes and omits some of them. The table shows roughly 530,000 clones, with roughly 95% occurring only once. The source material was naive CD4+ T cells sorted from blood. Receptors originate from a woman in her twenties or thirties in good health. The CDR3 runs from the conserved cysteine through the conserved F or W. The D gene is left open where the match is weak. Rows give clone size only sometimes, using once, few, many, or a class for an expanded clone.

j_call d_call v_call clone_size cdr3_aa cdr3_nt
TRBJ2-7 TRBD2 TRBV27 once CASSSTLAGVYEQYF TGTGCCAGCAGTTCAACTCTAGCGGGAGTATACGAGCAGTACTTC
TRBJ1-2 TRBD1 TRBV5-1 . CASSLGQIYGYTF TGCGCCAGCAGCCTGGGACAGATCTATGGCTACACCTTC
TRBJ2-3 TRBD2 TRBV6-5 . CASTAGVLRTDTQYF TGTGCCAGCACCGCGGGAGTTCTACGCACAGATACGCAGTATTTT
TRBJ1-4 . TRBV5-5 . CASSSGIMIEKLFF TGTGCCAGCAGCTCTGGGATAATGATCGAAAAACTGTTTTTT
TRBJ1-2 . TRBV30 . CAWSVQLTYTF TGTGCCTGGAGTGTACAGCTAACCTACACCTTC
TRBJ2-3 . TRBV10-1 once CASSESGGRTDTQYF TGCGCCAGCAGTGAGTCCGGGGGGCGCACAGATACGCAGTATTTT
TRBJ2-5 TRBD1 TRBV5-6 . CASSLMTGGQETQYF TGTGCCAGCAGCTTGATGACAGGGGGCCAAGAGACCCAGTACTTC
TRBJ2-7 TRBD2 TRBV5-1 . CASSFEIAGAYEQYF TGCGCCAGCAGCTTCGAGATAGCGGGTGCCTACGAGCAGTACTTC
TRBJ2-2 TRBD2 TRBV7-9 . CASSSTGLAGETGELFF TGTGCCAGCAGCTCAACCGGACTAGCGGGAGAGACCGGGGAGCTGTTTTTT
TRBJ2-3 TRBD2 TRBV10-2 . CASSDPGTSGSLDTQYF TGCGCCAGCAGTGATCCGGGGACTAGCGGGAGCCTGGATACGCAGTATTTT
TRBJ1-3 . TRBV6-5 . CASSYPRGSGNTIYF TGTGCCAGCAGTTACCCGCGGGGGTCTGGAAACACCATATATTTT
TRBJ1-5 . TRBV27 once CASSPPMEPQHF TGTGCCAGCAGTCCCCCAATGGAGCCCCAGCATTTT
TRBJ1-6 . TRBV29-1 . CSVARDNNSPLHF TGCAGCGTTGCCCGGGATAATAATTCACCCCTCCACTTT
TRBJ1-5 . TRBV6-6 . CASRDTGGNQPQHF TGTGCCAGCAGGGATACGGGGGGGAATCAGCCCCAGCATTTT
TRBJ1-4 . TRBV7-9 . CASSAPSREKLFF TGTGCCAGCAGCGCCCCAAGTCGGGAAAAACTGTTTTTT
TRBJ1-1 . TRBV2 . CASKGQGQEAFF TGTGCCAGCAAGGGCCAGGGACAAGAAGCTTTCTTT
TRBJ1-1 . TRBV7-9 . CASREGVMNTEAFF TGTGCCAGCAGGGAGGGGGTCATGAACACTGAAGCTTTCTTT
TRBJ1-1 . TRBV6-1 . CASSDTPPPLNTEAFF TGTGCCAGCAGTGATACCCCTCCTCCGCTGAACACTGAAGCTTTCTTT
TRBJ1-1 . TRBV5-1 . CASSLSAISSGSTEAFF TGCGCCAGCAGCTTGAGCGCAATATCTTCAGGTTCTACTGAAGCTTTCTTT
TRBJ2-1 TRBD1 TRBV29-1 . CSVERRRDRGLNEQFF TGCAGCGTTGAAAGACGCCGGGACAGGGGGCTGAATGAGCAGTTCTTC
TRBJ1-1 . TRBV28 . CASSLQLTLTTSEAFF TGTGCCAGCAGTTTACAGCTTACCCTTACTACCTCTGAAGCTTTCTTT
TRBJ2-7 . TRBV11-2 once CASSLVPYEQYF TGTGCCAGCAGCTTAGTCCCCTACGAGCAGTACTTC
TRBJ2-7 . TRBV28 . CASSSPPGATYEQYF TGTGCCAGCAGTTCGCCCCCGGGGGCAACCTACGAGCAGTACTTC
TRBJ2-7 . TRBV5-1 . CASSLVSSGASYEQYF TGCGCCAGCAGCTTGGTGTCTTCCGGGGCGTCCTACGAGCAGTACTTC
TRBJ2-7 TRBD2 TRBV5-1 . CASSPTSGKYEQYF TGCGCCAGCAGCCCGACTAGCGGGAAATACGAGCAGTACTTC
TRBJ2-3 TRBD2 TRBV7-6 . CASSLAQASGLTTDTQYF TGTGCCAGCAGCTTAGCGCAGGCTAGCGGGCTTACCACAGATACGCAGTATTTT
TRBJ1-6 TRBD1 TRBV19 . CASVAGTGDNSPLHF TGTGCCAGTGTTGCCGGGACAGGGGATAATTCACCCCTCCACTTT
TRBJ2-1 TRBD2 TRBV7-9 . CASSSRGTSVYNEQFF TGTGCCAGCAGCTCCCGCGGGACTAGCGTATACAATGAGCAGTTCTTC
TRBJ1-2 TRBD1 TRBV10-3 . CAISESGTAKYGYTF TGTGCCATCAGTGAGTCCGGGACAGCTAAATATGGCTACACCTTC
TRBJ2-3 TRBD1 TRBV4-1 . CASSPRTGRGTDTQYF TGCGCCAGCAGCCCGCGGACAGGGAGAGGGACAGATACGCAGTATTTT
TRBJ2-7 . TRBV7-7 . CASSQVWGEQYF TGTGCCAGCAGCCAGGTTTGGGGCGAGCAGTACTTC
TRBJ2-1 TRBD2 TRBV6-5 . CASSQTSGSVYEQFF TGTGCCAGCAGCCAGACTAGCGGGAGTGTCTATGAGCAGTTCTTC
TRBJ2-7 TRBD2 TRBV11-2 . CASSPGTSGKEWHYGEQYF TGTGCCAGCAGCCCTGGGACTAGCGGGAAGGAATGGCATTACGGCGAGCAGTACTTC
TRBJ1-1 . TRBV18 . CASSPVGRTEAFF TGTGCCAGCTCACCAGTGGGGCGAACTGAAGCTTTCTTT
TRBJ2-5 . TRBV5-4 . CASSLVGDQETQYF TGTGCCAGCAGCTTGGTGGGAGACCAAGAGACCCAGTACTTC
TRBJ1-4 TRBD1 TRBV28 . CASSRIQGASNEKLFF TGTGCCAGCAGCAGAATACAGGGGGCATCTAATGAAAAACTGTTTTTT
TRBJ2-7 TRBD1 TRBV27 . CASSRPGTGTYEQYF TGTGCCAGCAGCCGTCCCGGGACAGGGACCTACGAGCAGTACTTC
TRBJ2-2 TRBD2 TRBV6-5 . CASSPGLAIHGELFF TGTGCCAGCAGCCCGGGACTAGCGATACACGGGGAGCTGTTTTTT
TRBJ1-1 TRBD1 TRBV7-9 . CASSPNRGLFTEAFF TGTGCCAGCAGCCCCAACAGGGGGCTCTTCACTGAAGCTTTCTTT
TRBJ2-1 TRBD2 TRBV6-5 . CASSYGLAGNEQFF TGTGCCAGCAGTTACGGGCTAGCGGGGAATGAGCAGTTCTTC
TRBJ2-2 . TRBV4-1 . CASSPPSITNTGELFF TGCGCCAGCAGCCCCCCGTCGATAACGAACACCGGGGAGCTGTTTTTT
TRBJ2-7 TRBD2 TRBV27 once CASSPPWRGGSYEQYF TGTGCCAGCAGTCCTCCCTGGCGGGGGGGCTCCTACGAGCAGTACTTC
TRBJ2-2 . TRBV4-2 . CASSQRQAGSNTGELFF TGTGCCAGCAGCCAGAGACAGGCCGGATCGAACACCGGGGAGCTGTTTTTT
TRBJ2-1 . TRBV11-2 . CASSPLGAGAYEQFF TGTGCCAGCAGCCCACTTGGGGCCGGAGCCTATGAGCAGTTCTTC
TRBJ2-2 . TRBV6-1 . CASSVSGNTGELFF TGTGCCAGCAGTGTGTCGGGAAACACCGGGGAGCTGTTTTTT
TRBJ2-3 TRBD2 TRBV6-1 . CAISAGLAGVSDTQYF TGTGCCATCAGTGCCGGACTAGCGGGAGTGTCAGATACGCAGTATTTT
TRBJ2-1 . TRBV4-1 . CASSLDYGYNEQFF TGCGCCAGCAGCCTGGACTACGGTTACAATGAGCAGTTCTTC